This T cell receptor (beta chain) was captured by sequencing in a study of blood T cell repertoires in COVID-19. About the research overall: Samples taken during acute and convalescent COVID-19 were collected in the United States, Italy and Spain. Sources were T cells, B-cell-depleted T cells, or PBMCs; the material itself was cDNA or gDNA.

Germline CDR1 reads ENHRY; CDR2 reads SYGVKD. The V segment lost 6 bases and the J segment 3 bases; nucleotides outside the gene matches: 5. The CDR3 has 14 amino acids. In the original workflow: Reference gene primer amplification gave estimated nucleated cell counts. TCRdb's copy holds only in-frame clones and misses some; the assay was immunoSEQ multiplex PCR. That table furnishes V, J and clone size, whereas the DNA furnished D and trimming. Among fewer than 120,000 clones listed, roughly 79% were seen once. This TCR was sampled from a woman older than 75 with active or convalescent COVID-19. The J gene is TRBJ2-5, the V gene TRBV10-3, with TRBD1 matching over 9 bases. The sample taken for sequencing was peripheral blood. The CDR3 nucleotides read TGTGCCATCAGGATGGGACAGGGAGAAGAGACCCAGTACTTC. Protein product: CAIRMGQGEETQYF.